This TCR beta chain comes out of a study of lymphopenia after photon versus proton radiotherapy. Study-wide results and caveats: Photon-treated patients lost naive T cells and TCR diversity; proton-treated stayed stable. Oligoclonal CD8+ Temra expansion after nadir drove photon patients' diversity drop. Only patients who died were analyzed for survival; proton advantage is unproven.

A remark on this clone: No antigen is known for it.

Sequenced by immunoSEQ multiplex PCR; TCRdb stores in-frame clones only, minus some. Seen here are some 41,000 clones, about 85% observed once, and the top ten hold 2.5% to 3.5%. V gave up 7 bases and J gave up 1 base, with 16 bases separating them. The CDR3 is 15 residues long. Germline CDR1 and CDR2: MNHEY and SMNVEV (reference sequence). The receptor's source is a man between 45 and 60 years old with gastric cancer. The specimen was peripheral blood, collected from a patient treated with photon-based radiotherapy. The V and J genes are TRBV27 and TRBJ1-1; D gene uncertain. The CDR3 sequence: CASTPSRVRNTEAFF. CDR3 in DNA: TGTGCCAGCACCCCCTCTAGGGTGAGGAACACTGAAGCTTTCTTT.